This TCR beta chain appears in the sequencing data of a study of T cells in localized non-small cell lung cancer. This clone was recorded a few times. Its specificity is unknown. Method: immunoSEQ multiplex PCR; TCRdb's copy keeps in-frame clones and lacks some. The sample contains 61,000 or so clones, 80% to 90% of which appear only once. Broader study findings: Adjacent uninvolved lung had the highest clonality, suggesting focused antigen responses. In adjacent lung appeared a median about 57 of the top 100 tumor clones.

The TCR sequence derives from a woman aged 40 to 75 with stage I lung adenocarcinoma. Sequences were derived from peripheral blood, sampled before any cancer treatment.

Here the CDR3 reads CASSQGQGYNEQFF. In DNA, the CDR3 is TGTGCCAGCAGCCAAGGACAGGGCTACAATGAGCAGTTCTTC. J is TRBJ2-1 and V is TRBV9; TRBD1 matches 8 bases. This CDR3 comprises 14 residues. V was clipped by 4 bases and J by 3 bases; unmatched bases: 3. The germline gives CDR1 SGDLS, CDR2 YYNGEE.